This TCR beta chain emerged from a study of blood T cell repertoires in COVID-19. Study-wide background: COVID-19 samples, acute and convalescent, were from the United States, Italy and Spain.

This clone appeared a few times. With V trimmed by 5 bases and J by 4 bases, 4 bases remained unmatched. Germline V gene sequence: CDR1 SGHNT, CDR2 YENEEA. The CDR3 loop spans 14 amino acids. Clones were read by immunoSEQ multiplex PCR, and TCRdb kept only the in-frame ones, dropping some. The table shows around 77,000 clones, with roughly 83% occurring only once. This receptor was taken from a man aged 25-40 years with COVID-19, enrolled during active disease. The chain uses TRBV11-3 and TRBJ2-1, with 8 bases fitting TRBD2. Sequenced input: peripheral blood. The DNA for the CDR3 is TGTGCCAGCAGCACGGGACTAGGGTACAATGAGCAGTTCTTC. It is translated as CASSTGLGYNEQFF.